What follows describes a single T cell receptor beta chain. Its antigen is undetermined. The assay was run at deep level. The protocol was immunoSEQ multiplex PCR, while the TCRdb copy is restricted to in-frame clones and leaves out a portion. This repertoire shows 2 million to 2.5 million clones, approximately 95% found once; its top ten account for 0.39%. This specimen belongs to a study of shared clonotypes between healthy human individuals. Study outcomes and limitations: The generation probabilities recorded for non-shared clonotypes fell below those of clonotypes shared by all four donors.

The junction had 3 bases not matched to a gene; V was cut back by 1 base and J by 2 bases. The germline V gene has CDR1 SQVTM and CDR2 ANQGSEA. This CDR3 contains 14 residues. CD45RA-negative memory and CD45RA+ naive subsets were split from the CD4+ cells. Material for sequencing was naive CD4+ T cells from PBMCs. Described subset: CD45RA+ positively selected. The sequence derives from a man aged 18 to 35 in good health. Some clones in this sample may be carry-over from other donors' samples. The chain combines TRBV29-1 with TRBJ2-3; 7 positions match TRBD1. For the CDR3, the DNA is TGCAGCGTTGAAGGCCAGGGGGACACAGATACGCAGTATTTT. It codes for CSVEGQGDTDTQYF.